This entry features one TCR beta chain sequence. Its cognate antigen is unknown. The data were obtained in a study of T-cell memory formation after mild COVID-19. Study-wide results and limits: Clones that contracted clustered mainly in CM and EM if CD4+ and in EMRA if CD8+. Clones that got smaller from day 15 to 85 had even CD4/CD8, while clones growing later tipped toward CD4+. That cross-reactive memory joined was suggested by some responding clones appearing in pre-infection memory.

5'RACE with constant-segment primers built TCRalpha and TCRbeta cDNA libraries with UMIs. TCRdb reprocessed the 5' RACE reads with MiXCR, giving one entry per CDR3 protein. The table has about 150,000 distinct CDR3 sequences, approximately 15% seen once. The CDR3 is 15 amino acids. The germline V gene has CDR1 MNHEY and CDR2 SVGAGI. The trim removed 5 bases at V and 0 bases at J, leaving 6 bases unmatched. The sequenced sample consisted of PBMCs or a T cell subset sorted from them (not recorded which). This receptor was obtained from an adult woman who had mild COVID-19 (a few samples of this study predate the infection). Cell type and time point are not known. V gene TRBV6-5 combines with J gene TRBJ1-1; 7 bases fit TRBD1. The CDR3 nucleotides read TGTGCCAGCAGTACACCACAGGGGATGAACACTGAAGCTTTCTTT. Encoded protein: CASSTPQGMNTEAFF.